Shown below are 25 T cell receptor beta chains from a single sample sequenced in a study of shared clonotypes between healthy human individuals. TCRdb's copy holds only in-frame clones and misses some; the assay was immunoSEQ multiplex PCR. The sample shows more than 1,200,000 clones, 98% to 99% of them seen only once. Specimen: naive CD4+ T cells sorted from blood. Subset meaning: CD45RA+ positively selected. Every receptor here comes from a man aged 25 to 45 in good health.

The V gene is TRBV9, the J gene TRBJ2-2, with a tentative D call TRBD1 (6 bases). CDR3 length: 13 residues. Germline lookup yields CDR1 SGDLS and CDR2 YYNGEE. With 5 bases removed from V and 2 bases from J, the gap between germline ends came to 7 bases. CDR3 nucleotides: TGTGCCAGCAGAGGGGGAAACACCGGGGAGCTGTTTTTT. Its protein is CASRGGNTGELFF. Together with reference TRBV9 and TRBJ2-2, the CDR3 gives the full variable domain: DSGVTQTPKHLITATGQRVTLRCSPRSGDLSVYWYQQSLDQGLQFLIQYYNGEERAKGNILERFSAQQFPDLHSELNLSSLELGDSALYFCASRGGNTGELFFGEGSRLTVL.

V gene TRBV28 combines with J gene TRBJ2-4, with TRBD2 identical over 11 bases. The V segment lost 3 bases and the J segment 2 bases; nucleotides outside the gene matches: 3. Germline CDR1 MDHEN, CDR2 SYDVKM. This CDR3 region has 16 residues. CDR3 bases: TGTGCCAGCAGTTTTATAGCGGGAGGGCCCAAAAACATTCAGTACTTC. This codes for CASSFIAGGPKNIQYF.

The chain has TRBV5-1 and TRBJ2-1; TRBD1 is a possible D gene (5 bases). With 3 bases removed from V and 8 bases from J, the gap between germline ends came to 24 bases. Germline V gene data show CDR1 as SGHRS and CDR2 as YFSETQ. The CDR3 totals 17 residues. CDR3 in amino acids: CASSSLVTQGRGDEQFF. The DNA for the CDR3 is TGCGCCAGCAGCTCCCTAGTGACCCAGGGCCGTGGGGATGAGCAGTTCTTC.

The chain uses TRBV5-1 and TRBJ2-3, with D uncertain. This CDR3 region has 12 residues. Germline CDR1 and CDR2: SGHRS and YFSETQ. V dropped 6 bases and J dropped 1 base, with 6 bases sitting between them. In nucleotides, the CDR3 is TGCGCCAGCAAATTGGGCACAGATACGCAGTATTTT. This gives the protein CASKLGTDTQYF.

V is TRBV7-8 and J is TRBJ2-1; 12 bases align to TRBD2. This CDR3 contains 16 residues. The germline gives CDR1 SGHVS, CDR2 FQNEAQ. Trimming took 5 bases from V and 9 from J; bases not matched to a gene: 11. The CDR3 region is CASSRNLAGGPGEQFF. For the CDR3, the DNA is TGTGCCAGCAGCCGGAACCTAGCGGGAGGGCCGGGTGAGCAGTTCTTC.

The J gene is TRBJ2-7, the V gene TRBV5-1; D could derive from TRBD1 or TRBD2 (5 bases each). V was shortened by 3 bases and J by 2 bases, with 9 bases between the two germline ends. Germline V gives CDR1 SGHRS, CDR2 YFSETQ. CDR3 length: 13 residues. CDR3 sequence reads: CASSYRDPYEQYF. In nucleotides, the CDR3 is TGCGCCAGCAGCTACCGGGACCCCTACGAGCAGTACTTC. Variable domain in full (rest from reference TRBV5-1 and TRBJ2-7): KAGVTQTPRYLIKTRGQQVTLSCSPISGHRSVSWYQQTPGQGLQFLFEYFSETQRNKGNFPGRFSGRQFSNSRSEMNVSTLELGDSALYLCASSYRDPYEQYFGPGTRLTVT.

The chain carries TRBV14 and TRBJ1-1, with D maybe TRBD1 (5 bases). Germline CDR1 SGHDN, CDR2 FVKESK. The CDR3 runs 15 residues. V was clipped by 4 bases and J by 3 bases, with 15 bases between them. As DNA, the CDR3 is TGTGCCAGCAGCCGTCTCGGGGACGGGGACACTGAAGCTTTCTTT. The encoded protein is CASSRLGDGDTEAFF. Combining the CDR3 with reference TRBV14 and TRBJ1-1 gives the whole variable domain EAGVTQFPSHSVIEKGQTVTLRCDPISGHDNLYWYRRVMGKEIKFLLHFVKESKQDESGMPNNRFLAERTGGTYSTLKVQPAELEDSGVYFCASSRLGDGDTEAFFGQGTRLTVV.

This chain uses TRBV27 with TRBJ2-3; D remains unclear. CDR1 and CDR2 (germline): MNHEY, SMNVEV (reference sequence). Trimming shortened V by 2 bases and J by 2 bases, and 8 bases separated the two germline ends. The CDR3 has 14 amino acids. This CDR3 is CASSLVKPTDTQYF. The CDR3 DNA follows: TGTGCCAGCAGTTTAGTCAAGCCCACAGATACGCAGTATTTT.

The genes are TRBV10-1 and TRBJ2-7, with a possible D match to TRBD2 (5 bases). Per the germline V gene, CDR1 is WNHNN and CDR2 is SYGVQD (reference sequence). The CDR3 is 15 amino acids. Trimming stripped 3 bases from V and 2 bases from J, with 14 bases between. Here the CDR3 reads CASSDRGRGTYEQYF. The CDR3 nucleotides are TGCGCCAGCAGTGATCGAGGGAGAGGCACCTACGAGCAGTACTTC.

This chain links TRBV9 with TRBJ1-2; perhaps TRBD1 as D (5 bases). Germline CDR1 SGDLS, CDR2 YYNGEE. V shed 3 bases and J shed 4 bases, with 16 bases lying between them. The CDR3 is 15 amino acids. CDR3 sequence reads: CASSALGGVSYGYTF. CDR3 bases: TGTGCCAGCAGCGCCCTGGGGGGGGTTAGCTATGGCTACACCTTC.

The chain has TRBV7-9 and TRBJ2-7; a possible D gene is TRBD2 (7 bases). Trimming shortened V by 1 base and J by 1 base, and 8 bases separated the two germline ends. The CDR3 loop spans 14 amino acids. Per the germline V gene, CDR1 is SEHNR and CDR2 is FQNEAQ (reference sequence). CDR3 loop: CASSLEGGSYEQYF. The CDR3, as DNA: TGTGCCAGCAGCTTAGAGGGGGGGTCCTACGAGCAGTACTTC. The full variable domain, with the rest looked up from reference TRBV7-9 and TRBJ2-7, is DTGVSQNPRHKITKRGQNVTFRCDPISEHNRLYWYRQTLGQGPEFLTYFQNEAQLEKSRLLSDRFSAERPKGSFSTLEIQRTEQGDSAMYLCASSLEGGSYEQYFGPGTRLTVT.

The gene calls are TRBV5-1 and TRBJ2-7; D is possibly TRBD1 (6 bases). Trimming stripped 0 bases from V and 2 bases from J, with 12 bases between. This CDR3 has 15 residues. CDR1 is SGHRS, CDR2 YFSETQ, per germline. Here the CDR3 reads CASSLETGETYEQYF. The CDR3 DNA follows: TGCGCCAGCAGCTTGGAGACAGGTGAAACCTACGAGCAGTACTTC.

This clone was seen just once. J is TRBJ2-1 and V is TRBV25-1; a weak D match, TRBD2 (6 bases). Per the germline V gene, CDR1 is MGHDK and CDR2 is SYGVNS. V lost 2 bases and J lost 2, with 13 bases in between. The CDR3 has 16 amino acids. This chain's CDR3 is CASSEVRDSAYNEQFF. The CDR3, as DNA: TGTGCCAGCAGTGAAGTTCGGGACTCTGCCTACAATGAGCAGTTCTTC.

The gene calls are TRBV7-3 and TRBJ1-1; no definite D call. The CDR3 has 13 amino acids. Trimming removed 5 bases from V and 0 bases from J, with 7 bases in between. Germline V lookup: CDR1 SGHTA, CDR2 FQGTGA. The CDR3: CASSPRMNTEAFF. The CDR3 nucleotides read TGTGCCAGCAGCCCCCGGATGAACACTGAAGCTTTCTTT.

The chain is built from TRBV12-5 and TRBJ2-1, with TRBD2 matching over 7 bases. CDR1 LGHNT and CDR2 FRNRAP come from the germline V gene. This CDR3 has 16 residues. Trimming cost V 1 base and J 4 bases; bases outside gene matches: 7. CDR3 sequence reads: CASGLAAGVIYNEQFF. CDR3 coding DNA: TGTGCTAGTGGTTTGGCTGCGGGAGTGATTTACAATGAGCAGTTCTTC.

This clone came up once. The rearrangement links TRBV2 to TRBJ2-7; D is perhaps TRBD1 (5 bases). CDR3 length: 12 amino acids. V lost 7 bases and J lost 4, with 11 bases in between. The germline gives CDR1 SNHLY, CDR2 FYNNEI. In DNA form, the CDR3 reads TGTGCCAGCACTCTGGACAAGTACGAGCAGTACTTC. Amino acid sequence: CASTLDKYEQYF.

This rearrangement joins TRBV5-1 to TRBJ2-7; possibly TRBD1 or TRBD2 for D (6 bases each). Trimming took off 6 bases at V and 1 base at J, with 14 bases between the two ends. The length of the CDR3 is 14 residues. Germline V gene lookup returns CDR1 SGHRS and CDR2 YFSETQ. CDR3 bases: TGCGCCAGCAAGGGGGGAGCGAGTTCCTACGAGCAGTACTTC. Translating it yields CASKGGASSYEQYF.

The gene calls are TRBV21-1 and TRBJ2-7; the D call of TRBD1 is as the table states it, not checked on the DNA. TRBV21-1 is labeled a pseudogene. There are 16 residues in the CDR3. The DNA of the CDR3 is TGTGCCAGCAGCACACGGACAGGGGCTCGGGGCTACGAGCAGTACTTC. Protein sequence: CASSTRTGARGYEQYF.

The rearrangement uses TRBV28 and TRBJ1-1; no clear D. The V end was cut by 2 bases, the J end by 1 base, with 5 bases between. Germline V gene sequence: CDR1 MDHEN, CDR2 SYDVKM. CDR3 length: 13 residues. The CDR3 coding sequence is TGTGCCAGCAGTTTAAGGGCGAACACTGAAGCTTTCTTT. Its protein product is CASSLRANTEAFF.

The CDR3 region is CASRLRGTSGRARETQYF. CDR3 nucleotide sequence: TGTGCCAGCAGACTAAGAGGGACTAGCGGGAGGGCCAGGGAGACCCAGTACTTC. V usage is TRBV27 and J usage is TRBJ2-5, with TRBD2 identical over 16 bases. The CDR3 loop spans 18 amino acids. Trimming at V came to 6 bases and at J to 5 bases, leaving 12 bases not matched to a gene. Germline V gives CDR1 MNHEY, CDR2 SMNVEV (reference sequence).

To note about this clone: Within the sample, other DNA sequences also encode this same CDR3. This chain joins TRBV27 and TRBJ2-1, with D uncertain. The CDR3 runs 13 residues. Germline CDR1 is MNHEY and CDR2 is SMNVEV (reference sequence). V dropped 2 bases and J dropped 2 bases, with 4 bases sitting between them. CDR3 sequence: CASSLTPYNEQFF. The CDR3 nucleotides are TGTGCCAGCAGTTTAACTCCCTACAATGAGCAGTTCTTC.

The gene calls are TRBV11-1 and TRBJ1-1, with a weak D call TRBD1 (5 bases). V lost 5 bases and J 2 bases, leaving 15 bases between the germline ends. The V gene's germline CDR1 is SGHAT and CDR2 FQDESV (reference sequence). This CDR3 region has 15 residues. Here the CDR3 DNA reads TGTGCCAGCAGCCACTTCCGGGACCGAAACACTGAAGCTTTCTTT. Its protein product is CASSHFRDRNTEAFF.

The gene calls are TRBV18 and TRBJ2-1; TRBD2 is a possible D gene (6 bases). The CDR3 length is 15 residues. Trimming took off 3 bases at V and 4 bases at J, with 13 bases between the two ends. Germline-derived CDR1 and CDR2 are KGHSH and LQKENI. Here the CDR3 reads CASSPRRLEYNEQFF. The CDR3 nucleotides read TGTGCCAGCTCACCGCGGAGACTAGAATACAATGAGCAGTTCTTC.

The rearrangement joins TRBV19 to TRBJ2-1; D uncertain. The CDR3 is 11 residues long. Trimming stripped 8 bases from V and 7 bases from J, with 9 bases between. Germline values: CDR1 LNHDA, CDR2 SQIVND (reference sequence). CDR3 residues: CASSERNEQFF. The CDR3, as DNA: TGTGCCAGTTCGGAGAGGAATGAGCAGTTCTTC.

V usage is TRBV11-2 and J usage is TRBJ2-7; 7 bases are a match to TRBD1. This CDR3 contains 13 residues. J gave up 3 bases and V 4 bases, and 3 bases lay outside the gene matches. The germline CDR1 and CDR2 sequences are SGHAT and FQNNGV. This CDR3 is CASSSRDSYEQYF. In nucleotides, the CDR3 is TGTGCCAGCAGCTCCAGGGACAGCTACGAGCAGTACTTC.